Listed here is a single TCR beta chain. Its antigen has not been determined. Base qualities are not at hand, and no much larger clone is one base apart. Other DNA sequences of this sample code for an identical CDR3. The library was generated by PCR. The reads were generated on an Illumina HiSeq 4000. High-throughput sequencing was used to profile the CDR3 region of the TCR beta-chain in every patient. The paper's data handling went like this. A classifier to discriminate distant-metastatic papillary thyroid cancer patients was built from CDR3 differences across clinicopathological groups. The Shannon index was used to measure repertoire diversity, and the Morisita-Horn index was used to measure how similar tumor and blood repertoires were. TCRdb handled the public reads itself, with Q25 trimming in fastp and clone calling in MiXCR, and kept productive beta chains. TCRdb, rather than the study authors, made the V and J calls. This sample lists 30,000 to 35,000 clones; 20% to 25% were detected once. Of the sample, less than 4% falls within the top ten clones.

The entry originates in a study of metastatic and nonmetastatic thyroid tumors (dated by TCRdb to about 2020). Regarding the research as a whole: For patients with malignant and with benign thyroid disease, the researchers compared repertoires between peripheral blood samples and tumor or nodule tissue samples.

As encoded in the germline V gene, CDR1 is LGHNA while CDR2 is YSLEER. The junction shows trimming of 0 bases on V and 7 bases on J, plus 15 bases between the germline ends. Including cysteine and phenylalanine, the CDR3 has 15 amino acids. This entry keeps only the CDR3 DNA: 45 bases, framed from base 1. None of the patients had been given any treatment before thyroid surgery. Using T-cell receptor beta sequencing, the study looked back at clinical samples from patients collected from about 2011 to 2018. The study at large found these results: In both blood and tumor samples, TCR beta diversity was reported to be significantly higher in malignant tumors than in benign nodules.

Source material: tumor tissue. This clonotype originated in a male donor with papillary thyroid cancer or a benign thyroid nodule (not recorded which). Some clones in this sample may be carry-over from other donors' samples. The rearrangement combines TRBV4-3 with TRBJ1-2; possibly the D gene is TRBD1, per 5 matching bases. The CDR3 region reads CASSQDRDGLSGYTF. The nucleotide sequence reads as follows: TGCGCCAGCAGCCAAGATCGGGACGGCCTCTCTGGCTACACCTTC.